This T cell receptor beta chain was sequenced in a study of Ad26.COV2.S vaccination and SARS-CoV-2 variants. Overall study context: Ad26.COV2.S arm of COV1001 included the donor. Study conclusions and caveats: Vaccine recipients and placebo recipients showed similar non-spike TCR breadth.

With respect to this clone: Its target is unknown.

The method was immunoSEQ multiplex PCR; TCRdb's version includes in-frame clones alone and lacks a portion of them. Among over 400,000 clones, 89% were seen once, and the ten largest hold over 2%. Treatment defined: over 15 received Ad26.COV2.S at low or high dose, single or two shots; about five received placebo; per-sample allocation not given. Collection of the samples took place on day 63 after the first injection of vaccine or placebo. The CDR3 is made up of 14 amino acids. CDR1 MNHEY and CDR2 SVGEGT come from the germline V gene. Between the trimmed V and J ends, which lost 5 bases and 2 bases, there was a span of 12 bases.

The TCR originated in a person between 18 and 65 years old who received the Ad26.COV2.S COVID-19 vaccine or a placebo. Sample: peripheral blood, taken in a trial of Ad26.COV2.S vaccine versus placebo. The J gene is TRBJ1-1, the V gene TRBV6-2 or TRBV6-3; D not resolved. The CDR3 DNA reads as TGTGCCAGCAGTCCCGGGCCCATCAACACTGAAGCTTTCTTT. This encodes CASSPGPINTEAFF.